Sequencing of this T cell receptor beta chain was carried out in a study of T-cell memory formation after mild COVID-19 (dated by TCRdb to 2020 to 2022). As for the study more broadly: Most TCR sequence clusters were specific to one of the two donors. Longitudinal TCRalpha and TCRbeta repertoire sequencing tracked T-cell clones expanding and contracting after mild COVID-19 in a couple of donors. Two young, previously healthy adult volunteers made up the cohort, one male and one female.

The data were produced on an Illumina NovaSeq 6000. TCRalpha and TCRbeta cDNA libraries were built by 5'RACE with constant-segment primers, adding sample barcodes and unique molecular identifiers. Trizol reagent was used to extract RNA from every sample. Amplification of the libraries took two PCR steps, and the second step added a second sample barcode plus Illumina TruSeq adapters. Sequencing of the libraries was done on an Illumina NovaSeq, producing 2 x 150 bp paired-end reads. Processing in the source paper ran as follows. The reads were demultiplexed and collapsed into UMI-guided consensus sequences using migec v1.2.7. With mixcr v2.1.11, UMI consensuses were aligned to TRA and TRB V and J templates and assembled into clonotypes. A clonotype was counted as expanded or contracted only if both edgeR and NoisET called the change significant, with noise models trained on biological replicates. For edgeR calls, the cutoffs were a false discovery rate-adjusted p below 0.01 and a log2 fold-change threshold of 1. As an exploratory analysis of dynamics, PCA with hierarchical clustering was applied to max-normalized trajectories of the 1000 most abundant clonotypes. Each responding clone was given a CD4 or CD8 phenotype based on the CD4+ and CD8+ repertoires, which had been sequenced separately. Using fastp trimming at Q25 and MiXCR clonotype assembly, TCRdb reanalyzed the public sequencing data and kept in-frame beta chains. Duplicate CDR3 protein sequences are folded into a single record with the most common DNA and genes. V and J calls and clone size were set by TCRdb, not the authors. This sample has roughly 600,000 distinct CDR3 sequences in its table, and roughly 17% of those were observed once. Around 13% of the sample is taken by the ten largest.

This clonotype was picked up a small number of times. What this receptor recognizes is not known. No quality values exist for individual bases; no much larger clone is one base distant. Ficoll-Paque density gradient centrifugation was the method used to isolate PBMCs. Here is what the overall study found, with its caveats: From day 15 to 85, contracting clones showed balanced CD4/CD8 phenotypes, whereas a second wave of clones that expanded from day 15 to 37 leaned towards CD4+. Contracting CD4+ clones turned up mainly in the CM and EM memory subsets, whereas EMRA was where CD8+ clones were enriched. Only a couple of mild cases were covered in the study, and larger cohorts including severe cases with pre-infection samples were considered necessary. The detection of some responding clones in pre-infection memory suggests that pre-existing cross-reactive memory T cells joined the SARS-CoV-2 response. The second-wave clones that peaked on day 37 were not confirmed to be SARS-CoV-2 specific.

Based on the germline V gene, the CDR1 and CDR2 sequences are SGHTA and FQGNSA. Including the terminal cysteine and phenylalanine, the CDR3 comprises 15 residues. Of the read, only the CDR3 DNA is kept; its 45 bases are in frame from base 1. V is clipped by 5 bases and J by 0 bases, and the sequence between their germline boundaries is 12 bases long. The sequencing sample was made of PBMCs or a T cell subset sorted from them (not recorded which). The sequence was collected from an adult woman who had mild COVID-19 (a few samples of this study predate the infection). The sample titles of this study are shuffled in the database, so cell type and time point are left out; the donor was told from shared clones. The sequence links TRBV7-2 to TRBJ2-3; TRBD2 could be the D gene, as 6 bases match. The CDR3 reads CASSLWGRSTDTQYF. The DNA reads as follows: TGTGCCAGCAGCCTCTGGGGGAGGAGCACAGATACGCAGTATTTT.